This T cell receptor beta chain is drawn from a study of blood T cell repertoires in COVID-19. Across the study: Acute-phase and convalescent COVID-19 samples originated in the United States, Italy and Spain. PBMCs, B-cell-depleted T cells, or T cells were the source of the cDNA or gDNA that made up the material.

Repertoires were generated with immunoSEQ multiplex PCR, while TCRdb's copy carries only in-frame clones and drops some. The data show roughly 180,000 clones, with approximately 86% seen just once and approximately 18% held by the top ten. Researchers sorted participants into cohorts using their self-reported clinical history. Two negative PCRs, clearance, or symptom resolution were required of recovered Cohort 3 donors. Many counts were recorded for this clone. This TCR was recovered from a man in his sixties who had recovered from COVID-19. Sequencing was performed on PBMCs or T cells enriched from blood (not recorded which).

CDR3 bases: TGCGCCAGCAGCCAACCGACAGTAATGAACACTGAAGCTTTCTTT. Amino acids: CASSQPTVMNTEAFF. The chain carries TRBV4-1 and TRBJ1-1; D might be TRBD1 (5 bases). The V end was cut by 2 bases, the J end by 0 bases, with 10 bases between. Germline values: CDR1 MGHRA, CDR2 YSYEKL. The CDR3 totals 15 residues.